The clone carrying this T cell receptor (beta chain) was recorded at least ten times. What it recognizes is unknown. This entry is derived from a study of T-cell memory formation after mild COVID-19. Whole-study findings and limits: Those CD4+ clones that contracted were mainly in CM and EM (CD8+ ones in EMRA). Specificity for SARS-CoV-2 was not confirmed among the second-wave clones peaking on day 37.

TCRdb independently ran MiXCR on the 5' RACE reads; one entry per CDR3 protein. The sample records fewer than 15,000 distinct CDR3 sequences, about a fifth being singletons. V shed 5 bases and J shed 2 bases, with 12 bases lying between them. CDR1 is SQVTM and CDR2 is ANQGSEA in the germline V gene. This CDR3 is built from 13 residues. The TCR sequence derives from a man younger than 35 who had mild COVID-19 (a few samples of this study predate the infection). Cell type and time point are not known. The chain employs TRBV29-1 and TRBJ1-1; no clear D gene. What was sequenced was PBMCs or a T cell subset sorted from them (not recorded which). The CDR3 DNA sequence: TGCAGCGTTTGGCGGGAGGGAAACACTGAAGCTTTCTTT. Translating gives CSVWREGNTEAFF.